The clone carrying this T cell receptor (beta chain) turned up a few times. The antigen is not known. The sample originates from a study of T cells in Graves' hyperthyroidism and ophthalmopathy. General study results and limits: Researchers found most expanded thyroid clonotypes above 0.001 in blood as well.

Graves' hyperthyroidism without ophthalmopathy progression within 18 months was termed stable. TCR beta CDR3 sequences were amplified from RNA transcripts. The TCR CDR3 was amplified in a first-round RT-PCR using the HTBI primer set. Via MiXCR, TCRdb re-called the multiplex PCR reads, giving one row per CDR3 protein. The sample carries a few hundred thousand distinct CDR3 sequences, 15% recorded once. The CDR3 has 13 amino acids. CDR1 is MDHEN and CDR2 is SYDVKM in the germline V gene. V gave up 8 bases and J gave up 1 base, with 10 bases separating them. This rearrangement joins TRBV28 to TRBJ2-3; maybe TRBD2 (5 bases). The clonotype originates from a woman between 25 and 40 years old with Graves' hyperthyroidism. The specimen was blood. CDR3 DNA: TGTGCCAGCGGATGGACTGGCACAGATACGCAGTATTTT. Translation: CASGWTGTDTQYF.